The subject of this entry is one TCR beta chain. Its antigen is undetermined. With 3 bases clipped from V and 0 bases from J, the junction kept 1 base outside the gene matches. This CDR3 is built from 15 residues. Per germline, CDR1 MGHRA and CDR2 YSYEKL. The sample is drawn from a study of CD8 T cells in ankylosing spondylitis. Findings and caveats of the study: In synovial fluid and blood from reactive arthritis, some motif variants were previously reported. In peripheral blood, disease-linked CD8+ clones occurred at relatively low frequencies. Disease-associated clones were reportedly significantly overrepresented in matched ankylosing spondylitis synovial fluid. What appeared characteristic of ankylosing spondylitis blood was a TCR beta motif of 7 or 8 highly homologous variants.

Quantitative barcoded 5'-RACE was used to prepare TCR beta libraries. TCRdb used MiXCR to reprocess the 5' RACE reads, holding one entry per CDR3 protein. Among a few hundred thousand distinct CDR3 sequences listed, approximately 20% were seen once. The TCR originated in a male donor with ankylosing spondylitis. The genes are TRBV4-1 and TRBJ2-7, with TRBD2 identical over 11 bases. The sample consisted of blood, either unsorted or a sorted T cell fraction (not recorded which). CDR3 coding DNA: TGCGCCAGCAGCCAGGGACTAGCGGTCTCCTACGAGCAGTACTTC. It specifies CASSQGLAVSYEQYF.